The entry that follows covers one T cell receptor (beta chain) sequence. The entry originates in a study of technical replicates of blood from several donors. The data were produced by immunoSEQ multiplex PCR, yet TCRdb's version contains in-frame clones alone and is incomplete. The sample holds around 60,000 clones, 80% to 90% seen once. Sequencing input: PBMCs. This sequence originates from a human donor in good health. Some clones in this sample may be carry-over from other donors' samples.

This CDR3 is CASGLGGEYSYNEQFF. The CDR3 DNA reads TGTGCTAGTGGTTTGGGCGGGGAATACTCCTACAATGAGCAGTTCTTC. This chain links TRBV12-5 with TRBJ2-1, with D tentatively TRBD2 (6 bases). The CDR3 extends over 16 amino acids. Trimming took off 1 base at V and 0 bases at J, with 10 bases between the two ends. Germline-derived CDR1 and CDR2 are LGHNT and FRNRAP.